This T cell receptor (beta chain) derives from a study of blood T cell repertoires in COVID-19. Germline V gives CDR1 GTSNPN, CDR2 SVGIG (reference sequence). The CDR3 consists of 12 residues. V lost 2 bases, J lost 9 bases, and 8 bases lay in between. In the original workflow: Reference gene primers were amplified, and this amplification served to estimate nucleated cell counts. Only in-frame clones appear in the TCRdb table, and some are missing; sequencing was by immunoSEQ multiplex PCR. V, J and clone size are those of that table, while D and trimming were read from the DNA. The sample includes around 450,000 clones, roughly nine tenths of them seen just once. Participants spanned ages about 18 to 100 years and resided in 24 US areas.

This clonotype was sampled from a woman between 18 and 29 years old with acute COVID-19. The J gene is TRBJ1-6, the V gene TRBV30; no firm D call. The sample taken for sequencing was PBMCs or T cells enriched from blood (not recorded which). The CDR3 nucleotides read TGTGCCTGGAGTTCCCCCGGTTCACCCCTCCACTTT. Its translation is CAWSSPGSPLHF.